This TCR beta chain was recovered during a study of shared clonotypes between healthy human individuals. Turning to the study itself: Each donor's CD8 memory used one plate, CD8 naive two, each CD4 subset three. Study results and limitations: Among several donors, approximately 5.4% of naive CD4 clonotypes were found in common.

The CDR3 length is 16 residues. Trimming removed 1 base from V and 5 bases from J, with 14 bases in between. Germline-derived CDR1 and CDR2 are LGHNA and YSLEER. Naive CD8 cells lacked CD45RO, underwent positive selection for CCR7 and left out terminally differentiated effector memory CD45RA+ cells. Within Nashville, Tennessee resided all donors, each a Caucasian adult. This clone was detected only once. Its target is unknown. Sequenced by immunoSEQ multiplex PCR; TCRdb stores in-frame clones only, minus some. The sample contains around 2.1 million clones, 90% to 95% of which appear only once. The clonotype originates from a man between 18 and 35 years old in good health. Some clones in this sample may be carry-over from other donors' samples. The J gene is TRBJ2-2, the V gene TRBV4-3, with TRBD1 as a possible D gene (7 bases). Sequenced sample: naive CD8+ T cells from PBMCs. As DNA, the CDR3 is TGCGCCAGCAGCCAAGTCCCAGGGGGAGGTACCGGGGAGCTGTTTTTT. The encoded protein is CASSQVPGGGTGELFF.